This T cell receptor beta chain was captured in a study of early T cells in non-severe SARS-CoV-2 infection. Overall study: Sequenced material consisted of bulk RNA (from unsorted whole blood), and chains were unpaired. Findings of the study overall: VDJdb-based matching was biased toward anti-spike CD8 responses and missed private and CD4 specificities.

The CDR3 contains 15 residues. Trimming took 5 bases from V and 6 from J; bases not matched to a gene: 6. Germline lookup yields CDR1 SGHDN and CDR2 FVKESK. This clonotype was observed many times. What it binds is not known. The protocol attached unique molecular identifiers to individual cDNA molecules. TCRdb redid the calling of the 5' RACE reads with MiXCR, one entry per CDR3 protein. The sample records about 77,000 distinct CDR3 sequences, roughly 9.6% being singletons. The sequenced sample consisted of whole blood. This TCR was sampled from an adult who was a healthcare worker with PCR-confirmed SARS-CoV-2 infection or an uninfected control (not recorded which). This chain connects TRBV14 to TRBJ2-7; 14 bases map to TRBD2. This chain's CDR3 is CASSGGLAGAPEQYF. As DNA, the CDR3 is TGTGCCAGCAGCGGGGGACTAGCGGGAGCCCCCGAGCAGTACTTC.